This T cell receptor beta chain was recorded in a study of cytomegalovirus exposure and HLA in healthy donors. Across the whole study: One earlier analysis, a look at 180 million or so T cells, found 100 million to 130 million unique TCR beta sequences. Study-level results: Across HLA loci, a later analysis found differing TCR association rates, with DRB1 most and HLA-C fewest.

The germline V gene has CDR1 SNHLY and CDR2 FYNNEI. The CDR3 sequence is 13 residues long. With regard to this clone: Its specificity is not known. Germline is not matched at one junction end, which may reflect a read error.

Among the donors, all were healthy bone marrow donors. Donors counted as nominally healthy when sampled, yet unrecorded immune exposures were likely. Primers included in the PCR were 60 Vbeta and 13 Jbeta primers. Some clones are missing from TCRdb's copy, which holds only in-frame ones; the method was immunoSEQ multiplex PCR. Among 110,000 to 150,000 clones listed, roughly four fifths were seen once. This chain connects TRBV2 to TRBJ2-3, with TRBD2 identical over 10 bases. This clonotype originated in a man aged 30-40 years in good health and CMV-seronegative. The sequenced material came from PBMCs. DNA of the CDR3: TGTGCCGGCAGCGGGGGGGCGACAGATACGCAGTATTTT. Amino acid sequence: CAGSGGATDTQYF.